Detailed here is one T cell receptor (beta chain). The record originates from a study of blood T cell repertoires in COVID-19. On the study more broadly: PBMCs, B-cell-depleted T cells, or T cells were the source of the cDNA or gDNA that made up the material.

Sequencing used immunoSEQ multiplex PCR; TCRdb keeps in-frame clones, though not all of them. The table shows roughly 300,000 clones, with approximately 92% occurring only once. The V end lost 3 bases, the J end lost 1 base, and 6 bases lay between the germline ends. The CDR3 runs 13 residues. The V gene's germline CDR1 is SEHNR and CDR2 FQNEAQ (reference sequence). The sequencing sample was made of peripheral blood. The chain carries TRBV7-9 and TRBJ1-2, with D unresolved. This receptor was obtained from a woman aged 25-40 years with COVID-19, enrolled during active disease. Here the CDR3 reads CASSFENNYGYTF. The DNA for the CDR3 is TGTGCCAGCAGCTTCGAGAATAACTATGGCTACACCTTC.